The 12 T cell receptor beta chains below all came from one sample that was sequenced in a study of monozygotic twins with inflammatory bowel disease (dated by TCRdb to the late 2010s). The library was made by 5' RACE. The sequencer was an Illumina HiSeq 2500. The reads underwent TCRdb reprocessing, giving one record for each CDR3 protein sequence and no DNA. The table of this sample itemizes 350,000 to 550,000 distinct CDR3 sequences. 2.4% of the sample goes to the ten largest clones. The material sequenced was blood. These receptors all stem from a human donor with ulcerative colitis or Crohn's disease, or a healthy co-twin of an affected twin (not recorded which).

V gene TRBV7-8 combines with J gene TRBJ2-1; the TCRdb D gene call, TRBD2, has no DNA to confirm it. The length of the CDR3 is 14 residues. CDR1 SGHVS and CDR2 FQNEAQ come from the germline V gene. Here the CDR3 reads CASSRRDVRNEQFF.

This rearrangement joins TRBV13 to TRBJ1-3. CDR1 is PRHDT, CDR2 FYEKMQ, per germline (reference sequence). The CDR3 covers 15 residues. The CDR3 sequence: CASSPSPSSGNTIYF.

J is TRBJ2-7 and V is TRBV5-1. This CDR3 has 13 residues. CDR1 is SGHRS and CDR2 is YFSETQ in the germline V gene. The CDR3 loop is CASSSTEVDEQYF.

This chain uses TRBV7-3 with TRBJ2-1; TCRdb's D call, TRBD1, is unchecked because there is no DNA. The CDR3 is made up of 13 amino acids. Germline assignment: CDR1 SGHTA and CDR2 FQGTGA. The chain's CDR3 is CASSFGGGNEQFF. Full variable domain (rest looked up from reference TRBV7-3 and TRBJ2-1): GAGVSQTPSNKVTEKGKYVELRCDPISGHTALYWYRQSLGQGPEFLIYFQGTGAADDSGLPNDRFFAVRPEGSVSTLKIQRTERGDSAVYLCASSFGGGNEQFFGPGTRLTVL.

The V and J genes are TRBV28 and TRBJ2-4; TCRdb returns TRBD2, unconfirmable since there is no DNA. The CDR3 has 13 amino acids. Germline CDR1 and CDR2: MDHEN and SYDVKM. CDR3 region: CASSQVPKNIQYF.

This rearrangement joins TRBV7-9 to TRBJ2-1; without DNA, the TCRdb call of TRBD2 cannot be checked. The CDR3 has 14 amino acids. Germline CDR1 SEHNR, CDR2 FQNEAQ (reference sequence). CDR3 sequence reads: CASSPTGGNNEQFF.

The V gene is TRBV15, the J gene TRBJ2-1; TCRdb names TRBD1, which stays unverified in the absence of DNA. The CDR3 is 18 residues long. CDR1 and CDR2 from the germline V gene are LNHNV and YYDKDF (reference sequence). Here the CDR3 reads CATSRAASAAVQNNEQFF.

The rearrangement links TRBV5-1 to TRBJ1-2; TCRdb's D call, TRBD1, is unchecked because there is no DNA. The germline V gene encodes CDR1 SGHRS and CDR2 YFSETQ. The CDR3 is 13 residues long. The CDR3 protein is CASSLGDRRSYTF.

This chain joins TRBV2 and TRBJ1-2; TCRdb names TRBD1, which stays unverified in the absence of DNA. This CDR3 is 12 amino acids long. Per germline, CDR1 SNHLY and CDR2 FYNNEI. The CDR3 region is CASKTGERGYTF.

The CDR3 loop is CASSPGRAREKLFF. The chain employs TRBV6-1 and TRBJ1-4. The CDR3 covers 14 residues. Germline lookup yields CDR1 MNHNS and CDR2 SASEGT.

The chain employs TRBV7-2 and TRBJ2-5. The germline V gene encodes CDR1 SGHTA and CDR2 FQGNSA. The CDR3 runs to 13 residues. The CDR3 reads CASSLGQRASQYF.

This rearrangement joins TRBV5-1 to TRBJ2-7; the D call from TCRdb, TRBD1, cannot be confirmed without DNA. The germline V gene has CDR1 SGHRS and CDR2 YFSETQ. The CDR3 length is 14 residues. The CDR3 sequence: CASSLRTGPAEQYF.